What follows describes a single T cell receptor (beta chain). Its antigen remains unknown. The entry originates in a study of T-cell reconstitution after alpha-beta-depleted transplantation in children. Study results and limitations: High day-60 TCRbeta diversity in some patients came from surviving recipient T cells and thymic progenitors.

CDR3 length: 17 amino acids. CDR1 is LNHNV, CDR2 YYDKDF, per germline (reference sequence). After removal of 0 bases from V and 8 bases from J, the junction contained 9 bases not matched to a gene. Unique molecular identifiers were incorporated into the prepared TCRbeta library. TCRdb called the PCR reads again in MiXCR, with one record for every CDR3 protein. The sample has about 980,000 distinct CDR3 sequences, about 30% seen once. The chain couples TRBV15 to TRBJ2-3, with TRBD2 matching 12 bases. The origin of this receptor is a boy under two years old who had a stem cell transplant for SCID, so the T cells may come from the graft donor. Sequences were derived from PBMCs, mostly from graft donor cells, sampled 360 days after TCRalphabeta/CD19-depleted stem cell transplant. CDR3 residues: CATSRDVRLAGGGTQYF. The CDR3 nucleotides are TGTGCCACCAGCAGAGACGTTAGGCTAGCGGGGGGGGGTACGCAGTATTTT.